This passage covers 26 T cell receptor beta chains from one sample sequenced in a study of T cells in Graves' hyperthyroidism and ophthalmopathy. The investigators amplified TCR beta CDR3 regions from RNA transcripts. Primed by the HTBI set, a first-round RT-PCR was run on the TCR CDR3. TCRdb itself ran the multiplex PCR reads through MiXCR, one entry per CDR3 protein. The sample includes about 420,000 distinct CDR3 sequences, about 13% of them seen just once. Source material: blood. The receptors were gathered from a woman between 18 and 29 years old with Graves' hyperthyroidism.

This clonotype was seen at least ten times. This chain links TRBV7-3 with TRBJ2-2; TRBD1 is a possible D gene (7 bases). The germline V gene has CDR1 SGHTA and CDR2 FQGTGA. This CDR3 is 16 amino acids long. Trimming cost V 2 bases and J 3 bases, with 13 bases left between them. CDR3 residues: CASSLLSRGDTGELFF. The CDR3, as DNA: TGTGCCAGCAGCTTACTCAGCAGGGGGGACACCGGGGAGCTGTTTTTT.

This chain links TRBV4-1 with TRBJ1-1; D is unclear. Germline V CDR1 and CDR2: MGHRA, YSYEKL. The germline V and J ends were trimmed by 0 bases and 6 bases, with 23 bases remaining between them. This CDR3 is built from 18 residues. This CDR3 reads CASSQDNARRNPYPEAFF. In nucleotides, the CDR3 is TGCGCCAGCAGCCAAGATAACGCACGGCGGAACCCTTACCCTGAAGCTTTCTTT.

This clonotype showed up just a few times. The chain joins TRBV7-9 to TRBJ2-2, with 7 nucleotides matching TRBD1. CDR3 size: 12 residues. Germline V gives CDR1 SEHNR, CDR2 FQNEAQ (reference sequence). The V gene end was trimmed by 5 bases and the J gene end by 9 bases; junction bases not matched to a gene: 3. CDR3 amino acids: CASSATGRELFF. For the CDR3, the DNA is TGTGCCAGCAGCGCGACAGGGAGGGAGCTGTTTTTT. The whole variable domain, filled in from reference TRBV7-9 and TRBJ2-2, reads DTGVSQNPRHKITKRGQNVTFRCDPISEHNRLYWYRQTLGQGPEFLTYFQNEAQLEKSRLLSDRFSAERPKGSFSTLEIQRTEQGDSAMYLCASSATGRELFFGEGSRLTVL.

The CDR3: CSARSLDTLGNIQYF. The CDR3 DNA is TGCAGTGCTAGGTCACTGGACACCCTGGGGAACATTCAGTACTTC. The chain uses TRBV20-1 and TRBJ2-4; possibly TRBD1 for D (5 bases). CDR1 and CDR2 from the germline V gene are DFQATT and SNEGSKA (reference sequence). V was clipped by 3 bases and J by 7 bases, with 19 bases between them. The CDR3 runs 15 residues.

This clonotype was picked up a small number of times. One end of the junction is discordant with germline, which a read error may explain. V gene TRBV12-3 or TRBV12-4 combines with J gene TRBJ1-2; no clear D gene. This CDR3 spans 14 amino acids. As DNA, the CDR3 is TGTGCCAGCTATTCGCCCCTCTCGGTTAATGGCCACACCTTC. Amino acids: CASYSPLSVNGHTF.

The chain joins TRBV19 to TRBJ1-5; no firm D call. The CDR3 loop spans 15 amino acids. V dropped 0 bases and J dropped 4 bases, with 10 bases sitting between them. Germline V gives CDR1 LNHDA, CDR2 SQIVND (reference sequence). Written as DNA, the CDR3 is TGTGCCAGTAGTATAGAGGCTGTGAGGAATCAGCCCCAGCATTTT. Protein: CASSIEAVRNQPQHF.

This clonotype was seen repeatedly, ten times or more. This chain connects TRBV6-2 or TRBV6-3 to TRBJ2-1; tentative D call: TRBD2 (6 bases). Germline CDR1 MNHEY, CDR2 SVGEGT. The V and J ends lost 5 bases and 3 bases respectively, with 11 bases between them. The CDR3 totals 14 residues. Here the CDR3 reads CASSPRDFYNEQFF. The CDR3, as DNA: TGTGCCAGCAGTCCCCGGGACTTCTACAATGAGCAGTTCTTC.

The J gene is TRBJ1-3, the V gene TRBV6-5; D gene unclear. CDR1 is MNHEY, CDR2 SVGAGI, per germline. This CDR3 region has 14 residues. Trimming took 0 bases from V and 2 from J, leaving 5 bases between them. The DNA of the CDR3 is TGTGCCAGCAGTTACTCGATGGCTGGAAACACCATATATTTT. The encoded protein is CASSYSMAGNTIYF.

Many counts were recorded for this clonotype. V and J are TRBV5-1 and TRBJ2-1, with 10 bases identical to TRBD2. Germline-derived CDR1 and CDR2 are SGHRS and YFSETQ. CDR3 length: 14 residues. V gave up 3 bases and J gave up 8 bases; unmatched junction bases: 5. The CDR3: CASSSGTSVDEQFF. In nucleotides, the CDR3 is TGCGCCAGCAGCTCTGGGACTAGCGTCGATGAGCAGTTCTTC.

This clonotype was picked up many times. The chain couples TRBV20-1 to TRBJ2-7; D is unresolved. Trimming left V 3 bases short and J 3 bases short, with 15 bases between. This CDR3 contains 14 residues. In germline, CDR1 is DFQATT, CDR2 SNEGSKA (reference sequence). The CDR3 protein is CSASRTDGYYEQYF. CDR3 nucleotides: TGCAGTGCTAGCAGGACCGACGGATACTACGAGCAGTACTTC.

This clonotype was counted many times. The V call is TRBV6-5, the J call TRBJ2-3; D unresolved. The CDR3 covers 13 residues. V shed 1 base and J shed 5 bases, with 7 bases lying between them. Per germline, CDR1 MNHEY and CDR2 SVGAGI. The CDR3 loop reads CASSYFNGDTQYF. For the CDR3, the DNA is TGTGCCAGCAGTTACTTTAATGGAGATACGCAGTATTTT.

The CDR3: CASSLVGAGRLTYEQYF. The CDR3 coding sequence is TGCGCCAGCAGCTTGGTGGGTGCGGGACGACTTACCTACGAGCAGTACTTC. The gene calls are TRBV5-1 and TRBJ2-7, with D perhaps matching TRBD2 (6 bases). The CDR3 contains 17 residues. V lost 0 bases, J lost 2 bases, and 18 bases lay in between. Germline loops: CDR1 SGHRS, CDR2 YFSETQ.

This clonotype was seen a handful of times. This chain joins TRBV6-1 and TRBJ1-5; the D is unclear. Germline CDR1 MNHNS, CDR2 SASEGT. Trimming pared 0 bases from V and 3 bases from J, leaving 3 bases between. CDR3 length: 13 residues. CDR3 sequence (DNA): TGTGCCAGCAGTGAAGCGAACAATCAGCCCCAGCATTTT. It encodes CASSEANNQPQHF.

This clonotype was found once. J is TRBJ1-6 and V is TRBV20-1; D may be TRBD1 (6 bases). Germline values: CDR1 DFQATT, CDR2 SNEGSKA (reference sequence). The CDR3 extends over 18 amino acids. V gave up 0 bases and J gave up 7 bases, with 22 bases separating them. CDR3 DNA: TGCAGTGCTAGAGATCCCTCTCAGGGGACGGGGGGCAATTCACCCCTCCACTTT. Translating it yields CSARDPSQGTGGNSPLHF.

On this clonotype itself: No conserved phenylalanine or tryptophan is present at the end of the CDR3, so a read error is the likely explanation. The chain uses TRBV9 and TRBJ1-2; 8 nucleotides align to TRBD1. Germline V lookup: CDR1 SGDLS, CDR2 YYNGEE. This CDR3 is 13 amino acids long. The J segment lost 5 bases and the V segment lost 4 bases, leaving 4 bases of the junction unmatched. The CDR3 reads CASSLGQGYGYTS. CDR3 nucleotides: TGTGCCAGCAGCCTTGGACAGGGATATGGCTACACCTCC.

As regards this clonotype: This could be a read error, since a much larger clone is one nucleotide away. V gene TRBV20-1 combines with J gene TRBJ2-1, with 10 bases identical to TRBD2. After removal of 5 bases from V and 2 bases from J, the junction contained 9 bases not matched to a gene. The germline gives CDR1 DFQATT, CDR2 SNEGSKA (reference sequence). This CDR3 comprises 16 residues. CDR3 protein: CSALGGSGRAYNEQFF. The CDR3 DNA reads TGCAGTGCTCTTGGGGGAAGCGGGAGGGCCTACAATGAGCAGTTCTTC.

This clonotype appeared many times. The rearrangement links TRBV6-1 to TRBJ2-7; a weak D match, TRBD2 (6 bases). This CDR3 region has 13 residues. CDR1 is MNHNS and CDR2 is SASEGT in the germline V gene. The V gene lost 7 bases and the J gene lost 3 bases, with 13 bases spanning the gap. DNA of the CDR3: TGTGCCAGCACGCCCGGGGGAGGCTACGAGCAGTACTTC. It codes for CASTPGGGYEQYF.

The chain links TRBV7-9 to TRBJ2-6, with 11 nucleotides matching TRBD1. Trimming cost V 5 bases and J 0 bases; bases outside gene matches: 6. CDR1 SEHNR and CDR2 FQNEAQ come from the germline V gene (reference sequence). CDR3 length equals 18 residues. CDR3: CASSRPGQGGSGANVLTF. CDR3 in DNA: TGTGCCAGCAGCCGTCCGGGACAGGGGGGCTCTGGGGCCAACGTCCTGACTTTC.

This clonotype has a count of ten or more. For the CDR3, the DNA is TGTGCCAGCACCACGGGGGATAGCGGGGGTCAAGATACGCAGTATTTT. Protein sequence: CASTTGDSGGQDTQYF. The genes are TRBV7-9 and TRBJ2-3; 9 bases align to TRBD2. Per the germline V gene, CDR1 is SEHNR and CDR2 is FQNEAQ (reference sequence). Trimming cost V 7 bases and J 5 bases; bases outside gene matches: 13. The CDR3 sequence is 16 residues long.

This clonotype showed up many times. DNA for the CDR3: TGCAGTGCTAGGGGAGACCCCTCGACCCAGTACTTC. Encoded protein: CSARGDPSTQYF. The chain couples TRBV20-1 to TRBJ2-5; D is possibly TRBD2 (5 bases). Germline CDR1 and CDR2: DFQATT and SNEGSKA (reference sequence). This CDR3 spans 12 amino acids. V was pared by 3 bases and J by 7 bases, with 12 bases between.

This clonotype appeared many times. This rearrangement joins TRBV11-1 to TRBJ1-2; a weak D match, TRBD1 (6 bases). This CDR3 has 14 amino acids. The germline V gene has CDR1 SGHAT and CDR2 FQDESV (reference sequence). Trimming stripped 5 bases from V and 1 base from J, with 11 bases between. The CDR3 nucleotides read TGTGCCAGCAGCCCTTGGGACAATAACTATGGCTACACCTTC. Translating gives CASSPWDNNYGYTF.

This CDR3 is CSASSGRANEQYF. As DNA, the CDR3 is TGCAGTGCTAGTAGCGGGAGGGCCAACGAGCAGTACTTC. The rearrangement links TRBV20-1 to TRBJ2-7, with TRBD2 matching 11 bases. Germline V gene lookup returns CDR1 DFQATT and CDR2 SNEGSKA (reference sequence). The CDR3 has 13 amino acids. V was pared by 3 bases and J by 5 bases, with 3 bases of the junction left unmatched.

The chain carries TRBV4-3 and TRBJ2-7, with D perhaps matching TRBD1 (6 bases). CDR3 size: 15 residues. Trimming took off 0 bases at V and 7 bases at J, with 16 bases between the two ends. Per germline, CDR1 LGHNA and CDR2 YSLEER. As DNA, the CDR3 is TGCGCCAGCAGCCAAGATTTCCGGACAGTCGGTGAGCAGTACTTC. The encoded protein is CASSQDFRTVGEQYF.

This clonotype was detected many times. The V call is TRBV6-1, the J call TRBJ1-6, with a weak D call TRBD1 (5 bases). The length of the CDR3 is 17 residues. Germline lookup yields CDR1 MNHNS and CDR2 SASEGT. Trimming removed 7 bases at V and 0 bases at J, with 16 bases between. The CDR3 loop is CASTSYEGSSYNSPLHF. CDR3 DNA: TGTGCCAGCACCTCATATGAGGGGAGCTCCTATAATTCACCCCTCCACTTT.

The V and J genes are TRBV7-9 and TRBJ1-1; D not certain. The CDR3 loop spans 11 amino acids. Germline V lookup: CDR1 SEHNR, CDR2 FQNEAQ (reference sequence). V was trimmed by 7 bases and J by 2 bases, leaving 5 bases between them. This chain's CDR3 is CASTFNTEAFF. CDR3 in DNA: TGTGCCAGCACCTTCAACACTGAAGCTTTCTTT.

The genes are TRBV9 and TRBJ2-1, with a possible D match to TRBD2 (6 bases). This CDR3 has 14 amino acids. The V and J ends lost 0 bases and 8 bases respectively, with 12 bases between them. In germline, CDR1 is SGDLS, CDR2 YYNGEE. CDR3: CASSVGPREHEQFF. The CDR3 bases are TGTGCCAGCAGCGTAGGTCCACGGGAGCATGAGCAGTTCTTC.